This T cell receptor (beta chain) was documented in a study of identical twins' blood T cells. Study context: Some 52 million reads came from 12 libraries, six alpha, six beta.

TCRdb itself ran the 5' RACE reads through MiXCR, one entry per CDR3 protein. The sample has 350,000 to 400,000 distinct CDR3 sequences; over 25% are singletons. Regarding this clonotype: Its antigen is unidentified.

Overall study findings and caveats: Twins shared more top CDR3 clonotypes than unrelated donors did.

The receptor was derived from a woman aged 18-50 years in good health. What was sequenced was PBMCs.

The CDR3, as DNA: TGTGCCAGCATAAGGGCGGACACTGAAGCTTTCTTT. Translation: CASIRADTEAFF. The chain recombines TRBV6-1 with TRBJ1-1; D gene unclear. Per germline, CDR1 MNHNS and CDR2 SASEGT. Trimming removed 7 bases from V and 3 bases from J, with 9 bases in between. The CDR3 is 12 amino acids.